The clone carrying this T cell receptor beta chain was recorded once. Its antigen is still unknown. Oncomine TCR Beta short-read sequencing was applied to DNA from cultured CD4+ T cells. TCRdb passed the PCR reads through MiXCR, listing each CDR3 protein once. The data show 6,500 to 10,000 distinct CDR3 sequences, with over 70% seen just once and approximately 32% held by the top ten. Treatment defined: roughly 11-day PBMC culture with coronavirus spike peptide pools or control peptides (ViraFEST assay). TCRs were sequenced by ViraFEST after antigen-specific T cells had been expanded with peptide pools. Following a culture period (approximately nine days), negative selection was used to isolate CD4+ T cells. This sample is part of a study of vaccination and CD4 T cells after COVID-19. Study information: Each control culture was treated with a CEFX pool, an HIV-1 Nef pool, or no peptide.

In germline, CDR1 is SGHTA, CDR2 FQGNSA. The CDR3 contains 16 residues. V was clipped by 4 bases and J by 1 base, with 16 bases between them. The material sequenced was CD4+ T cells from blood, cultured in vitro. The genes are TRBV7-2 and TRBJ1-1, with D perhaps TRBD1 (5 bases). The source is a human donor who had recovered from COVID-19. This CDR3 is CASSSRRGRANTEAFF. In DNA form, the CDR3 reads TGTGCCAGCAGCTCCCGCCGGGGCAGGGCGAACACTGAAGCTTTCTTT.